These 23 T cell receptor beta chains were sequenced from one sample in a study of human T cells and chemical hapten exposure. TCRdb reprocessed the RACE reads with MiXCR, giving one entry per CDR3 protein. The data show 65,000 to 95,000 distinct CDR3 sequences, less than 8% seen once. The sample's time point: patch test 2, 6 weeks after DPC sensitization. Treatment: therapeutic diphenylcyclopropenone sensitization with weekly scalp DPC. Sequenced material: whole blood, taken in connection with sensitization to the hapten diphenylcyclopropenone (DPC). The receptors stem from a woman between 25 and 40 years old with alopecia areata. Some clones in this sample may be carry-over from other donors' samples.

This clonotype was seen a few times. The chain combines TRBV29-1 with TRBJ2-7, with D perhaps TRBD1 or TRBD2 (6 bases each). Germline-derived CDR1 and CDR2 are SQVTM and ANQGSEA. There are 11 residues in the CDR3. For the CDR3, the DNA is TGCAGTGGTTTGGGGGGCGTGGAGCAGTACTTC. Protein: CSGLGGVEQYF.

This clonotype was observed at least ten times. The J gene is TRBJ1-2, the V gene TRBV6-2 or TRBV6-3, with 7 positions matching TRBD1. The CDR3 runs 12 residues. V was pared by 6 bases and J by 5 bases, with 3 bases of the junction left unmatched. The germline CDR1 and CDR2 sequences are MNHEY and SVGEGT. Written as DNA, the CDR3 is TGTGCCAGCAGCCGGGACAGTTATGGCTACACCTTC. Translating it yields CASSRDSYGYTF.

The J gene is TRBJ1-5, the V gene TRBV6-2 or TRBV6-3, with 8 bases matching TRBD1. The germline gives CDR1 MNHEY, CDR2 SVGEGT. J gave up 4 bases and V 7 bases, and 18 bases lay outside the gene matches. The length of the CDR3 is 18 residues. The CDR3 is CASTPYSFGQGRNQPQHF. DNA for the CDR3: TGTGCCAGCACACCGTACTCATTCGGACAGGGTCGAAATCAGCCCCAGCATTTT.

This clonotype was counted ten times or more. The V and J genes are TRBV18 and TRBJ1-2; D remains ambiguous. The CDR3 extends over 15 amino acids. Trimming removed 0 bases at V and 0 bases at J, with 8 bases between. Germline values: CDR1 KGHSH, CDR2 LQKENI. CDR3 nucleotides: TGTGCCAGCTCACCACCGACACAGTCTAACTATGGCTACACCTTC. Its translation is CASSPPTQSNYGYTF.

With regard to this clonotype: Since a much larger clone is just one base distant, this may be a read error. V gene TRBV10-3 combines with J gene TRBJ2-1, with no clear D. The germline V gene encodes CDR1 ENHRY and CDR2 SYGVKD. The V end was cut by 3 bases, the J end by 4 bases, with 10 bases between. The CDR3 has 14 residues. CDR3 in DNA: TGTGCCATCAGTGAATCGTCAGATTACAATGAGCAGTTCTTC. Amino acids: CAISESSDYNEQFF.

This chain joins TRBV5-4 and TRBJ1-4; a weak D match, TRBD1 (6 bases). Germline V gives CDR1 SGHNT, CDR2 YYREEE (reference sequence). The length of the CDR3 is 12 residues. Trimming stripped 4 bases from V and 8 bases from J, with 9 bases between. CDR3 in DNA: TGTGCCAGCAGCCAAGACAGGGAAAAACTGTTTTTT. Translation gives CASSQDREKLFF. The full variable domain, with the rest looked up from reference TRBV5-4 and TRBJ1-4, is ETGVTQSPTHLIKTRGQQVTLRCSSQSGHNTVSWYQQALGQGPQFIFQYYREEENGRGNFPPRFSGLQFPNYSSELNVNALELDDSALYLCASSQDREKLFFGSGTQLSVL.

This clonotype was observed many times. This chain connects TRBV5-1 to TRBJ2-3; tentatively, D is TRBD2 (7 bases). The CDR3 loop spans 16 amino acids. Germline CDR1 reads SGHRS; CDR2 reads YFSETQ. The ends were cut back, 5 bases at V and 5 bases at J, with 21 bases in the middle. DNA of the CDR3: TGCGCCAGCAGGAGGTCCGGTACGGGGGGCGAAGATACGCAGTATTTT. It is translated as CASRRSGTGGEDTQYF. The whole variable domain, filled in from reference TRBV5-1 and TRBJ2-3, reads KAGVTQTPRYLIKTRGQQVTLSCSPISGHRSVSWYQQTPGQGLQFLFEYFSETQRNKGNFPGRFSGRQFSNSRSEMNVSTLELGDSALYLCASRRSGTGGEDTQYFGPGTRLTVL.

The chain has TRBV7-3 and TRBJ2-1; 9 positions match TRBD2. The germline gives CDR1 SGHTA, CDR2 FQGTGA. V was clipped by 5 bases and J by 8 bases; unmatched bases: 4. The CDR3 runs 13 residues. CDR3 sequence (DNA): TGTGCCAGCAGCCCACAGCGGGGGGATGAGCAGTTCTTC. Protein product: CASSPQRGDEQFF.

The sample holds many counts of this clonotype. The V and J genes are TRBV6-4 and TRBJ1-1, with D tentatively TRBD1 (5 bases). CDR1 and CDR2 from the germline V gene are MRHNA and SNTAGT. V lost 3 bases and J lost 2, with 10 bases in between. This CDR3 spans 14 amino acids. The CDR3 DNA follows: TGTGCCAGCAGTGAAAAAGACAGCAACACTGAAGCTTTCTTT. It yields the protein CASSEKDSNTEAFF.

The CDR3 protein is CASSRLAHTDTQYF. CDR3 bases: TGTGCCAGCAGCAGACTAGCGCACACAGATACGCAGTATTTT. This chain uses TRBV6-5 with TRBJ2-3; 8 bases align to TRBD2. J was trimmed by 2 bases and V by 6 bases; bases with no gene match: 4. Germline CDR1 MNHEY, CDR2 SVGAGI. This CDR3 has 14 residues.

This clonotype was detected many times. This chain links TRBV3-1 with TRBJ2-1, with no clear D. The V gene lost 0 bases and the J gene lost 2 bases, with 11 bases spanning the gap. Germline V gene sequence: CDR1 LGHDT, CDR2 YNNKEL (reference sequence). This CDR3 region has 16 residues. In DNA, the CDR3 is TGTGCCAGCAGCCAAGAGTCGCGGATCCCCTACAATGAGCAGTTCTTC. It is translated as CASSQESRIPYNEQFF.

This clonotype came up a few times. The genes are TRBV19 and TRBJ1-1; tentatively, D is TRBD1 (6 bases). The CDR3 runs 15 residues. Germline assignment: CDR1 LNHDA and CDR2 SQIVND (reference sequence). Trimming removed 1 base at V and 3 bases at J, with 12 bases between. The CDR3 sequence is CASSIGPSGDTEAFF. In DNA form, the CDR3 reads TGTGCCAGTAGTATAGGACCGTCAGGGGACACTGAAGCTTTCTTT.

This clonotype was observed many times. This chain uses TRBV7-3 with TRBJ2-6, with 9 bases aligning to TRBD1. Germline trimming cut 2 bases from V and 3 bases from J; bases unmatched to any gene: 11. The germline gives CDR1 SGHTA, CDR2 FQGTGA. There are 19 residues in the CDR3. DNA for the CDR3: TGTGCCAGCAGCTTACAGCCCCCGACAGGGGGTGGTGGGGCCAACGTCCTGACTTTC. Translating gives CASSLQPPTGGGGANVLTF.

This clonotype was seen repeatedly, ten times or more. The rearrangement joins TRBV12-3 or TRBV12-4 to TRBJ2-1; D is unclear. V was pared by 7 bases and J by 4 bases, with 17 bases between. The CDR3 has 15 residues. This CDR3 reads CASNLDGVIYNEQFF. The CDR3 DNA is TGTGCCAGCAACCTAGACGGAGTGATTTACAATGAGCAGTTCTTC.

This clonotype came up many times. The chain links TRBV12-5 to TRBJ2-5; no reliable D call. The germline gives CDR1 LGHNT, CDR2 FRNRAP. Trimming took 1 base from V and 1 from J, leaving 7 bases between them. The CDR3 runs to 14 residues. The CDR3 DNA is TGTGCTAGTGGTTTGGGCAGAGTCCAAGAGACCCAGTACTTC. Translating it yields CASGLGRVQETQYF.

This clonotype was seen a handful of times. The CDR3 DNA sequence: TGTGCCAGCAGTCGGGACGGCGAAGAAAAACTGTTTTTT. This codes for CASSRDGEEKLFF. The chain joins TRBV2 to TRBJ1-4; D is possibly TRBD1 (5 bases). CDR1 and CDR2 (germline): SNHLY, FYNNEI. The CDR3 runs 13 residues. V lost 5 bases to trimming and J lost 8 bases, with 12 bases between them.

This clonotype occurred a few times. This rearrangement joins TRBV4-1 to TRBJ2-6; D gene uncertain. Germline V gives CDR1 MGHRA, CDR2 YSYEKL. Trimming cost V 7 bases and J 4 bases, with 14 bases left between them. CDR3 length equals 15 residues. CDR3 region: CASKFEPGGANVLTF. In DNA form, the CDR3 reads TGCGCCAGCAAATTCGAGCCTGGAGGGGCCAACGTCCTGACTTTC.

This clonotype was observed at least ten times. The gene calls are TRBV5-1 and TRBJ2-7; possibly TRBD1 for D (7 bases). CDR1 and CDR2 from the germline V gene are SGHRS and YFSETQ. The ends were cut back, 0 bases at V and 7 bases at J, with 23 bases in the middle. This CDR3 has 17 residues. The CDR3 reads CASSLVQGTSPGEEQYF. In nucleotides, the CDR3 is TGCGCCAGCAGCTTGGTACAGGGGACATCACCGGGGGAGGAGCAGTACTTC.

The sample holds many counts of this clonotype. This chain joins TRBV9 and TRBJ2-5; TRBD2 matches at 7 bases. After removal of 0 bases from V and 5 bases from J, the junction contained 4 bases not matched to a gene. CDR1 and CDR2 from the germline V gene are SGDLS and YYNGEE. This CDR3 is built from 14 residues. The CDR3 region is CASSVGGAGETQYF. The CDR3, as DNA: TGTGCCAGCAGCGTAGGAGGAGCGGGGGAGACCCAGTACTTC.

The CDR3 is CASSLVIDTEAFF. The CDR3 bases are TGTGCCAGCAGCTTAGTGATTGACACTGAAGCTTTCTTT. The chain has TRBV11-2 and TRBJ1-1, with D unresolved. Germline CDR1 reads SGHAT; CDR2 reads FQNNGV. Trimming pared 1 base from V and 3 bases from J, leaving 6 bases between. CDR3 length: 13 residues.

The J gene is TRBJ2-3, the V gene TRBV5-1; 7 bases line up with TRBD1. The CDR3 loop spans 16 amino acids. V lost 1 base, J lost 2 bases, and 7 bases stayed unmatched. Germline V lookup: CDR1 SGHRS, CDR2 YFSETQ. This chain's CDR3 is CASSLPQGLPTDTQYF. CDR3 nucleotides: TGCGCCAGCAGCTTGCCACAGGGGCTCCCCACAGATACGCAGTATTTT.

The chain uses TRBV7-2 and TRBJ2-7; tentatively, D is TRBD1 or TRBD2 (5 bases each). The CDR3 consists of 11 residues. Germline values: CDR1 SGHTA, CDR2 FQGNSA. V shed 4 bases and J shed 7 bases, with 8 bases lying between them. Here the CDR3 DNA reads TGTGCCAGCAGCTCCGAGGGGGAGCAGTACTTC. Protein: CASSSEGEQYF.

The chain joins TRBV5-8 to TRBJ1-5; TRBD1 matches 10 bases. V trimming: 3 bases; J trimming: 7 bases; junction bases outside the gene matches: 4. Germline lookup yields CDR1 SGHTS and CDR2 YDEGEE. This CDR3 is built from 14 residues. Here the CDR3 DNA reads TGTGCCAGCAGCTGGACAGGGGGATGGCAGCCCCAGCATTTT. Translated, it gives CASSWTGGWQPQHF. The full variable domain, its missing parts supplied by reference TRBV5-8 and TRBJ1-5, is EAGVTQSPTHLIKTRGQQATLRCSPISGHTSVYWYQQALGLGLQFLLWYDEGEERNRGNFPPRFSGRQFPNYSSELNVNALELEDSALYLCASSWTGGWQPQHFGDGTRLSIL.